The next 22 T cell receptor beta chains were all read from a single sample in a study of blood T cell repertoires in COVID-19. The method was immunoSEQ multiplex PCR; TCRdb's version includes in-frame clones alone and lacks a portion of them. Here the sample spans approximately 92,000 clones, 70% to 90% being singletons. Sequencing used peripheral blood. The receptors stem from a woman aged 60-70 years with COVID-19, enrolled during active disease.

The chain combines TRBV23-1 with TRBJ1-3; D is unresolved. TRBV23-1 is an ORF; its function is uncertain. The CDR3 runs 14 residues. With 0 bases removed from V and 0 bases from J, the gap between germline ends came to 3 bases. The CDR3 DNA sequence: TGCGCCAGCAGTCAATCCCTCTCTGGAAACACCATATATTTT. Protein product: CASSQSLSGNTIYF.

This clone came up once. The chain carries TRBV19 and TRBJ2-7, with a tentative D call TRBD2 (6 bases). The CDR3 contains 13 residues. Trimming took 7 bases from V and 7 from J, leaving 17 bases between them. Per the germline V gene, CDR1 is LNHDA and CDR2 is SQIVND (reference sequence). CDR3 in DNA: TGTGCCAGTACCAGCCGGGGGTCGCGGGAGCAGTACTTC. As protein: CASTSRGSREQYF.

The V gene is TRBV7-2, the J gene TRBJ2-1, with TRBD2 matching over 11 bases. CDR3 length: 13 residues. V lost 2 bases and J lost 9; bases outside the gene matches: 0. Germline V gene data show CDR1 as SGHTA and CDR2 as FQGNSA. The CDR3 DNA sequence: TGTGCCAGCAGCTTACTAGCGGGGGGTGAGCAGTTCTTC. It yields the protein CASSLLAGGEQFF.

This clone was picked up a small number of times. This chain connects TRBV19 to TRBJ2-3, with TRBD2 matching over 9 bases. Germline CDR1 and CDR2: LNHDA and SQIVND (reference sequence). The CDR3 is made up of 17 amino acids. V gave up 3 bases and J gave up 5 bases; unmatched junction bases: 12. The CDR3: CASSMGWRGGHGDTQYF. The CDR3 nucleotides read TGTGCCAGTAGTATGGGTTGGCGGGGGGGCCATGGAGATACGCAGTATTTT.

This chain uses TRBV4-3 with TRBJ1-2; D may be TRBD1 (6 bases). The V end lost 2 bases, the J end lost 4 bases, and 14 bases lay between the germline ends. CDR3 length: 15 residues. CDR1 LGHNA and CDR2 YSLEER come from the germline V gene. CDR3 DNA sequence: TGCGCCAGCAGCCAACTCACACAGGGACCCTATGGCTACACCTTC. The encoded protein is CASSQLTQGPYGYTF.

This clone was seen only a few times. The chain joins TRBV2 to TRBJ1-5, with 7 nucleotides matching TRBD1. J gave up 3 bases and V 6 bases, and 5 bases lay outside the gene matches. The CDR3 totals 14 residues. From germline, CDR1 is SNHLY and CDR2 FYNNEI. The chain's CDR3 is CASRGDSFNQPQHF. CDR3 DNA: TGTGCCAGCAGGGGGGACAGCTTCAATCAGCCCCAGCATTTT.

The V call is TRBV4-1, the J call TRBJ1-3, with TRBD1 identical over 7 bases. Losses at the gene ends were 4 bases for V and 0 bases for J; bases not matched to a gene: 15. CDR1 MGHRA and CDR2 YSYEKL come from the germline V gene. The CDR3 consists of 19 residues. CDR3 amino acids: CASSLNHGTDLFSGNTIYF. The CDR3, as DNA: TGCGCCAGCAGCCTGAATCATGGGACAGACTTATTCTCTGGAAACACCATATATTTT.

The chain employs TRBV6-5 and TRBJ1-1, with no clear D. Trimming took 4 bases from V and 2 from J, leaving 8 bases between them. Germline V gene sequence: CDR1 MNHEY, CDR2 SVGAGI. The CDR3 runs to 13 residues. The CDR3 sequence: CASSSSLNTEAFF. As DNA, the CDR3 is TGTGCCAGCAGTTCGTCCCTTAACACTGAAGCTTTCTTT.

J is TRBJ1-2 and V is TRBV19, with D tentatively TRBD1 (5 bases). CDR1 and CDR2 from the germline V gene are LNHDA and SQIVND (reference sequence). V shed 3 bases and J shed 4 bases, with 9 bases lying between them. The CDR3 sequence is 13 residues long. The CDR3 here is CASSIREGYGYTF. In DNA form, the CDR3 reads TGTGCCAGTAGTATCAGGGAAGGCTATGGCTACACCTTC. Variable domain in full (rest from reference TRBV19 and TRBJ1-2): DGGITQSPKYLFRKEGQNVTLSCEQNLNHDAMYWYRQDPGQGLRLIYYSQIVNDFQKGDIAEGYSVSREKKESFPLTVTSAQKNPTAFYLCASSIREGYGYTFGSGTRLTVV.

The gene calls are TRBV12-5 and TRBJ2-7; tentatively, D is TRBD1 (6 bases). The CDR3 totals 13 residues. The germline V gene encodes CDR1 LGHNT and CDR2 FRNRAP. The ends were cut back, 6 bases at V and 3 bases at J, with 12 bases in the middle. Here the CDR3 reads CASGLGTLYEQYF. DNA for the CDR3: TGTGCTAGTGGACTAGGGACACTCTACGAGCAGTACTTC.

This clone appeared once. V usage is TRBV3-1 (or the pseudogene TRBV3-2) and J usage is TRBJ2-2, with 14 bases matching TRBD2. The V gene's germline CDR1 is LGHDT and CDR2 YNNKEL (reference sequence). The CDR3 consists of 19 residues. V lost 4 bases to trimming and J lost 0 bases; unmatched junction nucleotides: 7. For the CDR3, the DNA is TGTGCCAGCAGCCCCGCCGGGACTAGCGGGGGAGCGAACACCGGGGAGCTGTTTTTT. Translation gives CASSPAGTSGGANTGELFF.

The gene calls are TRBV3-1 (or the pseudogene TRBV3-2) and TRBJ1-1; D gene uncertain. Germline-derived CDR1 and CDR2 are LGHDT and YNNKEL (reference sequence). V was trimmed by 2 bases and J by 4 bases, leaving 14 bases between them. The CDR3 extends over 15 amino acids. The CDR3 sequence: CASSQLEGRGTEAFF. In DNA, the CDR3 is TGTGCCAGCAGCCAACTTGAGGGCCGGGGCACTGAAGCTTTCTTT.

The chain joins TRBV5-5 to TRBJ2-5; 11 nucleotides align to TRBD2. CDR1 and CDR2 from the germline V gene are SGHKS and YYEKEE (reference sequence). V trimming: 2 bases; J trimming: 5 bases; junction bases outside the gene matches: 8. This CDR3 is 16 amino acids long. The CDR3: CASSFLAGGTGETQYF. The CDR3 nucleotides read TGTGCCAGCAGCTTCTTAGCGGGGGGGACCGGGGAGACCCAGTACTTC.

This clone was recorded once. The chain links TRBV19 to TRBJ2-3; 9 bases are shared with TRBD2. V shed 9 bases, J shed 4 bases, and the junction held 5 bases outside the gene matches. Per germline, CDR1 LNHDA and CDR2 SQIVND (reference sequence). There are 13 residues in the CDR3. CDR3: CASAGGGADTQYF. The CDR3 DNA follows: TGTGCCAGCGCCGGCGGGGGGGCAGATACGCAGTATTTT.

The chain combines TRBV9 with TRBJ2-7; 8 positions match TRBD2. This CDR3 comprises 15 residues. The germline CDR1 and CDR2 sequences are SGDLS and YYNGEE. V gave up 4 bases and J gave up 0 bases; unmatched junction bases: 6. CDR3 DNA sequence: TGTGCCAGCAGCCCCCGCGGGGGGTACTCCTACGAGCAGTACTTC. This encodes CASSPRGGYSYEQYF.

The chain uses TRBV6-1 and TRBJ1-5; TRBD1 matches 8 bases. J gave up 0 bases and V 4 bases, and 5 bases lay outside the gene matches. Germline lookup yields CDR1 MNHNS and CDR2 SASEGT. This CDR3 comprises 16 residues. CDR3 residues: CASSAQTGGSNQPQHF. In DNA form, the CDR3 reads TGTGCCAGCAGTGCCCAAACAGGGGGTAGCAATCAGCCCCAGCATTTT.

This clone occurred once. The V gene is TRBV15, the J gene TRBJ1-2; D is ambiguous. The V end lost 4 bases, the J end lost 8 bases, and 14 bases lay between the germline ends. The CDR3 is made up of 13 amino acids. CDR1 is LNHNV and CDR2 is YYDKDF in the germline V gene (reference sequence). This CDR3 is CATSTGSRFGYTF. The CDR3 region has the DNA TGTGCCACCAGCACCGGTAGTCGCTTCGGCTACACCTTC.

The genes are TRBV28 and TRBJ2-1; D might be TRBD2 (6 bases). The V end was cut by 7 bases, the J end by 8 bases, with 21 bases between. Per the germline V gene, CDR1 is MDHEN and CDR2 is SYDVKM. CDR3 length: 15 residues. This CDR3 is CASTPSGAVVDEQFF. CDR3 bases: TGTGCCAGCACCCCCTCGGGAGCGGTCGTGGATGAGCAGTTCTTC.

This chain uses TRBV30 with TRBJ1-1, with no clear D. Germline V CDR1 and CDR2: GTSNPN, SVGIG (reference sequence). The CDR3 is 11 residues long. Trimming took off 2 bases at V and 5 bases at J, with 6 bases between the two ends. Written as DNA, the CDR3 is TGTGCCTGGAGTCGGAGGACTGAAGCTTTCTTT. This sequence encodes CAWSRRTEAFF.

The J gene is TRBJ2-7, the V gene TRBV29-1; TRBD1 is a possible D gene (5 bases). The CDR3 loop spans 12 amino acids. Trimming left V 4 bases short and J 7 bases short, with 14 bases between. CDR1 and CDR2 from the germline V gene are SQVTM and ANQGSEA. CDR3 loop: CSVGQPSREQYF. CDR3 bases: TGCAGCGTTGGACAGCCCTCTCGGGAGCAGTACTTC.

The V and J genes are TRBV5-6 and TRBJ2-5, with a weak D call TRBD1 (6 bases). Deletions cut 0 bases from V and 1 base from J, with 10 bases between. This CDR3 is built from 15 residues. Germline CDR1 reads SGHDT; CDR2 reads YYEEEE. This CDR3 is CASSLGQGTQETQYF. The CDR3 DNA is TGTGCCAGCAGCTTGGGGCAGGGGACCCAAGAGACCCAGTACTTC.

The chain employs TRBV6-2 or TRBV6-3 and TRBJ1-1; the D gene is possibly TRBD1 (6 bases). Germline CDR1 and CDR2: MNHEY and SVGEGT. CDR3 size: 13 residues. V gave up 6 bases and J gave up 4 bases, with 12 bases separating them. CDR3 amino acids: CASSPQGITEAFF. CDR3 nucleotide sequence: TGTGCCAGCAGCCCACAGGGTATCACTGAAGCTTTCTTT.